These 32 T cell receptor beta chains originate from one sample sequenced in a study of blood T cell repertoires in COVID-19. Profiled with immunoSEQ multiplex PCR; TCRdb holds only in-frame clones, not every one. The table has roughly 200,000 clones, 76% seen once. Sequenced: peripheral blood. Receptor source: a woman in her 50s with active or convalescent COVID-19.

CDR3 nucleotide sequence: TGTGCCAGCAGCCGAGGACTAGCGGGACACAATGAGCAGTTCTTC. This translates into CASSRGLAGHNEQFF. This chain links TRBV7-3 with TRBJ2-1, with 12 nucleotides matching TRBD2. The trim removed 5 bases at V and 5 bases at J, leaving 4 bases unmatched. The germline V gene has CDR1 SGHTA and CDR2 FQGTGA. The CDR3 extends over 15 amino acids.

This chain links TRBV4-3 with TRBJ1-1; perhaps TRBD1 as D (5 bases). CDR3 length: 15 amino acids. Germline V gives CDR1 LGHNA, CDR2 YSLEER. The V end was cut by 1 base, the J end by 6 bases, with 15 bases between. In DNA, the CDR3 is TGCGCCAGCAGCCAAGTCGGGGGGGATAGGTCTGAAGCTTTCTTT. Amino acid sequence: CASSQVGGDRSEAFF.

This clone was seen a handful of times. The chain employs TRBV10-2 and TRBJ2-1, with a possible D match to TRBD2 (5 bases). Germline values: CDR1 WSHSY, CDR2 SAAADI. Trimming took 5 bases from V and 7 from J, leaving 9 bases between them. There are 12 residues in the CDR3. The CDR3 is CASSQDSNEQFF. Here the CDR3 DNA reads TGCGCCAGCAGTCAGGACTCAAATGAGCAGTTCTTC.

The V call is TRBV6-5, the J call TRBJ1-3; no clear D. The V end lost 0 bases, the J end lost 0 bases, and 9 bases lay between the germline ends. CDR1 MNHEY and CDR2 SVGAGI come from the germline V gene. The CDR3 contains 16 residues. The CDR3 DNA is TGTGCCAGCAGTTACTCAGCCAGGCGCTCTGGAAACACCATATATTTT. Protein sequence: CASSYSARRSGNTIYF.

This chain links TRBV5-1 with TRBJ2-7, with D maybe TRBD1 (6 bases). The CDR3 is 15 residues long. With 4 bases removed from V and 0 bases from J, the gap between germline ends came to 14 bases. Looked up from germline, CDR1 is SGHRS and CDR2 is YFSETQ. CDR3 DNA: TGCGCCAGCAGCCACGGACAGTCCTACTCCTACGAGCAGTACTTC. Translation: CASSHGQSYSYEQYF.

CDR3 loop: CASSLVAGGLVTDTQYF. In nucleotides, the CDR3 is TGTGCCAGCAGCTTAGTTGCGGGGGGGCTCGTTACAGATACGCAGTATTTT. The chain is built from TRBV7-2 and TRBJ2-3, with 9 bases identical to TRBD2. The V segment lost 1 base and the J segment 3 bases; nucleotides outside the gene matches: 8. The CDR3 covers 17 residues. Germline-derived CDR1 and CDR2 are SGHTA and FQGNSA. Using reference TRBV7-2 and TRBJ2-3 for the parts outside the CDR3, the full variable domain is GAGVSQSPSNKVTEKGKDVELRCDPISGHTALYWYRQSLGQGLEFLIYFQGNSAPDKSGLPSDRFSAERTGGSVSTLTIQRTQQEDSAVYLCASSLVAGGLVTDTQYFGPGTRLTVL.

The rearrangement links TRBV4-1 to TRBJ2-7; tentatively, D is TRBD2 (6 bases). The CDR3 spans 17 residues. Looked up from germline, CDR1 is MGHRA and CDR2 is YSYEKL. The ends were cut back, 0 bases at V and 0 bases at J, with 15 bases in the middle. CDR3 bases: TGCGCCAGCAGCCAAGATACGGGGACTGTTAGCTCCTACGAGCAGTACTTC. Protein sequence: CASSQDTGTVSSYEQYF.

The genes are TRBV30 and TRBJ2-1; 7 bases are shared with TRBD2. The CDR3 covers 12 residues. CDR1 and CDR2 (germline): GTSNPN, SVGIG (reference sequence). After removal of 0 bases from V and 16 bases from J, the junction contained 9 bases not matched to a gene. The CDR3 DNA reads as TGTGCCTGGAGTGTACACGAGCGGGAAGGATTCTTC. As protein: CAWSVHEREGFF.

The rearrangement joins TRBV29-1 to TRBJ1-2, with D possibly matching TRBD1 (5 bases). The CDR3 is 14 amino acids. The V gene's germline CDR1 is SQVTM and CDR2 ANQGSEA. V was shortened by 5 bases and J by 3 bases, with 16 bases between the two germline ends. This chain's CDR3 is CSVPSYRRHYGYTF. The CDR3 DNA is TGCAGCGTTCCTTCGTACAGGCGCCACTATGGCTACACCTTC.

The CDR3 here is CASSRQGGETQYF. The CDR3 bases are TGTGCCAGCAGCCGACAGGGAGGCGAGACCCAGTACTTC. The chain couples TRBV7-2 to TRBJ2-5, with D maybe TRBD1 (7 bases). CDR3 length equals 13 residues. The germline V gene has CDR1 SGHTA and CDR2 FQGNSA. Trimming shortened V by 5 bases and J by 5 bases, and 12 bases separated the two germline ends.

This sequence joins TRBV7-2 and TRBJ2-7; 15 bases agree with TRBD2. The V and J ends lost 5 bases and 4 bases, in that order; junction bases with no gene match: 9. Germline values: CDR1 SGHTA, CDR2 FQGNSA. The CDR3 extends over 17 amino acids. DNA of the CDR3: TGTGCCAGCAGCCTATCCGGGACTAGCGGGGGGAGGTACGAGCAGTACTTC. The encoded protein is CASSLSGTSGGRYEQYF. The complete variable domain, with remaining parts taken from reference TRBV7-2 and TRBJ2-7, reads GAGVSQSPSNKVTEKGKDVELRCDPISGHTALYWYRQSLGQGLEFLIYFQGNSAPDKSGLPSDRFSAERTGGSVSTLTIQRTQQEDSAVYLCASSLSGTSGGRYEQYFGPGTRLTVT.

This rearrangement joins TRBV28 to TRBJ2-6; 10 positions agree with TRBD1. This CDR3 is built from 15 residues. The trim removed 5 bases at V and 9 bases at J, leaving 7 bases unmatched. Germline lookup yields CDR1 MDHEN and CDR2 SYDVKM. As DNA, the CDR3 is TGTGCCAGCAGTCCTGGGACAGGGGAGGTCAACGTCCTGACTTTC. Encoded protein: CASSPGTGEVNVLTF.

Ten or more counts support this clone. The rearrangement joins TRBV11-2 to TRBJ1-1; D gene ambiguous. V lost 2 bases to trimming and J lost 0 bases, with 10 bases between them. The CDR3 extends over 15 amino acids. CDR1 and CDR2 from the germline V gene are SGHAT and FQNNGV. CDR3 residues: CASSLLVGVNTEAFF. CDR3 nucleotide sequence: TGTGCCAGCAGCTTATTGGTCGGGGTGAACACTGAAGCTTTCTTT.

The chain joins TRBV12-3 or TRBV12-4 to TRBJ2-3, with D possibly being TRBD2 (5 bases). There are 12 residues in the CDR3. V dropped 6 bases and J dropped 8 bases, with 12 bases sitting between them. The CDR3 region is CASRASQGTQYF. The DNA of the CDR3 is TGTGCCAGCAGGGCTAGCCAAGGTACGCAGTATTTT.

This clone has a handful of counts. This sequence joins TRBV11-3 and TRBJ2-7; D uncertain. The CDR3 runs to 13 residues. V was cut by 2 bases and J by 3 bases, with 8 bases left in between. Germline assignment: CDR1 SGHNT and CDR2 YENEEA. The CDR3 coding sequence is TGTGCCAGCAGCTTAACAGTCAACTACGAGCAGTACTTC. Translation: CASSLTVNYEQYF.

V and J are TRBV6-2 or TRBV6-3 and TRBJ2-2; D may be TRBD1 (5 bases). This CDR3 has 12 residues. V lost 5 bases, J lost 6 bases, and 7 bases lay in between. Germline CDR1 MNHEY, CDR2 SVGEGT. CDR3 residues: CASSDSPGELFF. CDR3 DNA: TGTGCCAGCAGTGACAGCCCCGGGGAGCTGTTTTTT.

This clone was seen once. The V and J genes are TRBV7-2 and TRBJ1-2; no clear D. The length of the CDR3 is 16 residues. Germline lookup yields CDR1 SGHTA and CDR2 FQGNSA. Trimming cost V 6 bases and J 6 bases, with 23 bases left between them. This CDR3 is CASSLSGQDVGHGYTF. For the CDR3, the DNA is TGTGCCAGCAGTCTTAGCGGTCAGGATGTCGGGCATGGCTACACCTTC.

The chain carries TRBV6-5 and TRBJ2-1; 8 nucleotides align to TRBD2. The CDR3 has 13 amino acids. Germline V gene data show CDR1 as MNHEY and CDR2 as SVGAGI. The trim removed 6 bases at V and 9 bases at J, leaving 7 bases unmatched. The CDR3 sequence is CASRGTSLIEQFF. CDR3 sequence (DNA): TGTGCCAGCAGAGGGACTAGTCTTATTGAGCAGTTCTTC.

This clone was found a few times. V gene TRBV2 combines with J gene TRBJ2-2, with 8 bases matching TRBD1. After removal of 5 bases from V and 6 bases from J, the junction contained 5 bases not matched to a gene. The CDR3 covers 14 residues. Germline CDR1 reads SNHLY; CDR2 reads FYNNEI. The CDR3 spells CASSSGTGPGELFF. CDR3 nucleotides: TGTGCCAGCAGTTCCGGGACAGGCCCCGGGGAGCTGTTTTTT.

The genes are TRBV28 and TRBJ2-1; 8 bases map to TRBD2. CDR1 and CDR2 from the germline V gene are MDHEN and SYDVKM. The CDR3 runs 11 residues. Trimming removed 5 bases from V and 14 bases from J; junction bases left unmatched: 5. This CDR3 reads CASSGGTREFF. The CDR3 DNA follows: TGTGCCAGCAGTGGTGGGACTAGGGAGTTCTTC.

The chain combines TRBV5-1 with TRBJ1-2, with TRBD1 matching 11 bases. CDR1 SGHRS and CDR2 YFSETQ come from the germline V gene. Germline trimming cut 4 bases from V and 0 bases from J; bases unmatched to any gene: 8. The CDR3 is 17 amino acids. The CDR3 reads CASSESGTGGSNYGYTF. In DNA form, the CDR3 reads TGCGCCAGCAGCGAATCCGGGACAGGGGGATCTAACTATGGCTACACCTTC. The variable domain in full, with the rest retrieved from reference TRBV5-1 and TRBJ1-2, is KAGVTQTPRYLIKTRGQQVTLSCSPISGHRSVSWYQQTPGQGLQFLFEYFSETQRNKGNFPGRFSGRQFSNSRSEMNVSTLELGDSALYLCASSESGTGGSNYGYTFGSGTRLTVV.

The rearrangement links TRBV7-9 to TRBJ1-2; D might be TRBD1 (5 bases). The CDR3 covers 12 residues. V lost 5 bases and J lost 7, with 11 bases in between. CDR1 is SEHNR, CDR2 FQNEAQ, per germline (reference sequence). This chain's CDR3 is CASSLGGAGYTF. Here the CDR3 DNA reads TGTGCCAGCAGCCTCGGGGGTGCTGGCTACACCTTC.

The chain recombines TRBV30 with TRBJ2-1; 8 nucleotides agree with TRBD2. The germline V gene has CDR1 GTSNPN and CDR2 SVGIG (reference sequence). CDR3 length: 13 residues. V trimming: 2 bases; J trimming: 12 bases; junction bases outside the gene matches: 9. CDR3 sequence reads: CAWSLRAGVVQFF. Written as DNA, the CDR3 is TGTGCCTGGAGTCTTCGAGCGGGGGTCGTGCAGTTCTTC.

V and J are TRBV19 and TRBJ2-1, with 14 bases fitting TRBD2. CDR1 and CDR2 from the germline V gene are LNHDA and SQIVND (reference sequence). CDR3 length equals 17 residues. J was trimmed by 7 bases and V by 4 bases; bases with no gene match: 9. DNA for the CDR3: TGTGCCAGTAGTACCGGGACTAGCGGGAGTCAGCAGAATGAGCAGTTCTTC. Translated: CASSTGTSGSQQNEQFF.

The CDR3: CAASATNTGELFF. The CDR3 DNA reads as TGTGCCGCCAGCGCAACGAACACCGGGGAGCTGTTTTTT. This chain uses TRBV11-2 with TRBJ2-2, with D unclear. Trimming removed 11 bases at V and 0 bases at J, with 10 bases between. The germline gives CDR1 SGHAT, CDR2 FQNNGV. This CDR3 contains 13 residues.

The J gene is TRBJ1-2, the V gene TRBV27; the match to TRBD1 covers 7 bases. CDR3 size: 13 residues. Germline V gene sequence: CDR1 MNHEY, CDR2 SMNVEV (reference sequence). The V gene end was trimmed by 5 bases and the J gene end by 4 bases; junction bases not matched to a gene: 4. The CDR3 protein is CASSPGQLYGYTF. The DNA for the CDR3 is TGTGCCAGCAGTCCGGGACAGCTCTATGGCTACACCTTC.

In its sample, this clone was seen a few times. The genes are TRBV2 and TRBJ1-1; 8 positions match TRBD1. V lost 7 bases and J lost 4; bases outside the gene matches: 8. Per the germline V gene, CDR1 is SNHLY and CDR2 is FYNNEI. The CDR3 extends over 14 amino acids. In nucleotides, the CDR3 is TGTGCCAGCATCCAGACAGGGGAAAGCACTGAAGCTTTCTTT. Translation gives CASIQTGESTEAFF. Looking up the rest from reference TRBV2 and TRBJ1-1 gives the full variable domain: EPEVTQTPSHQVTQMGQEVILRCVPISNHLYFYWYRQILGQKVEFLVSFYNNEISEKSEIFDDQFSVERPDGSNFTLKIRSTKLEDSAMYFCASIQTGESTEAFFGQGTRLTVV.

The chain links TRBV19 to TRBJ2-7; TRBD1 matches 7 bases. This CDR3 region has 13 residues. CDR1 LNHDA and CDR2 SQIVND come from the germline V gene (reference sequence). V dropped 1 base and J dropped 4; count of bases not matched to a gene: 1. CDR3 coding DNA: TGTGCCAGTAGTATAGCAGGGGGTTACGAGCAGTACTTC. Translating gives CASSIAGGYEQYF.

The V and J genes are TRBV28 and TRBJ1-5; 7 bases are a match to TRBD1. CDR1 and CDR2 (germline): MDHEN, SYDVKM. CDR3 length: 14 residues. With 6 bases clipped from V and 3 bases from J, the junction kept 5 bases outside the gene matches. This CDR3 reads CASRGGQFNQPQHF. In nucleotides, the CDR3 is TGTGCCAGCAGAGGGGGACAGTTCAATCAGCCCCAGCATTTT.

V usage is TRBV13 and J usage is TRBJ1-2; 8 bases line up with TRBD1. After removal of 4 bases from V and 5 bases from J, the junction contained 9 bases not matched to a gene. The length of the CDR3 is 15 residues. Germline V gene sequence: CDR1 PRHDT, CDR2 FYEKMQ (reference sequence). CDR3 amino acids: CASSSPQDRVYGYTF. The CDR3 DNA reads TGTGCCAGCAGCTCGCCTCAGGACAGGGTTTATGGCTACACCTTC.

The V and J genes are TRBV5-8 and TRBJ2-7, with D possibly TRBD2 on 6 matching bases. Trimming shortened V by 2 bases and J by 4 bases, and 16 bases separated the two germline ends. CDR1 and CDR2 from the germline V gene are SGHTS and YDEGEE. This CDR3 comprises 15 residues. The DNA of the CDR3 is TGTGCCAGCAGCTTCGGGGGAAGCGGTTTATACGAGCAGTACTTC. Protein sequence: CASSFGGSGLYEQYF.

This clone was counted only a few times. An end of the junction does not agree with germline; a read error may underlie this. The chain combines TRBV6-4 with TRBJ2-2, with 7 bases fitting TRBD2. In germline, CDR1 is MRHNA, CDR2 SNTAGT. The CDR3 spans 18 residues. The CDR3 loop is CASSDSFRAGENAGELFF. CDR3 bases: TGTGCCAGCAGTGACTCCTTCCGGGCGGGGGAGAACGCCGGGGAGCTGTTTTTT.